The source of this T cell receptor (beta chain) is a study of blood T cell repertoires in COVID-19. Background on the study: PBMCs, B-cell-depleted T cells, or T cells were the source of the cDNA or gDNA that made up the material.

The CDR3 consists of 15 residues. The V gene end was trimmed by 3 bases and the J gene end by 5 bases; junction bases not matched to a gene: 3. Per the germline V gene, CDR1 is KGHSH and CDR2 is LQKENI. Original methodology: Quantification of nucleated cells was approximated via reference gene primer amplification. Some clones are missing from TCRdb's copy, which holds only in-frame ones; the method was immunoSEQ multiplex PCR. V and J calls and clone size come straight from that table; D and trimming were deduced from the DNA. The repertoire has tens of thousands of clones, 87% of them found once; the top ten carry 6% to 7%.

The genes are TRBV18 and TRBJ1-5, with 11 bases matching TRBD1. The receptor comes from a woman in her 50s with acute or convalescent COVID-19. The sequenced material came from peripheral blood. Written as DNA, the CDR3 is TGTGCCAGCTCACCGGACAGGGGGCCGTATCAGCCCCAGCATTTT. It specifies CASSPDRGPYQPQHF.